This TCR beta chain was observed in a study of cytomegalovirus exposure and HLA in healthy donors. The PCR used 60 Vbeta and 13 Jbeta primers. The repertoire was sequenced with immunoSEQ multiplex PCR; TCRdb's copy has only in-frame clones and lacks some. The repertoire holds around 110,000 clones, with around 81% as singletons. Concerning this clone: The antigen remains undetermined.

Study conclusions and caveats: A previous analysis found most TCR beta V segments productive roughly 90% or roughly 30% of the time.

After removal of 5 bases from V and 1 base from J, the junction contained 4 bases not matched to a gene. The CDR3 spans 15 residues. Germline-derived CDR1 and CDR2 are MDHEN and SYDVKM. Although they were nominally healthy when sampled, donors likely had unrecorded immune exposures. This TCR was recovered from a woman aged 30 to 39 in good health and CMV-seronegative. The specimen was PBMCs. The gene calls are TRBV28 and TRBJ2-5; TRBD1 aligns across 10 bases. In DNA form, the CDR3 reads TGTGCCAGCAGTCGACAGGGGGCCCGCCAAGAGACCCAGTACTTC. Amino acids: CASSRQGARQETQYF.